A single sample gave rise to the 3 T cell receptor beta chains below, sequenced in a study of T cell changes during pregnancy in multiple sclerosis. The method was immunoSEQ multiplex PCR; TCRdb's version includes in-frame clones alone and lacks a portion of them. This sample has roughly 90,000 clones, with around 90% found just once. The sequenced sample was peripheral blood, obtained before pregnancy. The receptors come from a female donor with multiple sclerosis, enrolled in a pregnancy study.

The V and J genes are TRBV29-1 and TRBJ2-7; D is unresolved. The germline V gene encodes CDR1 SQVTM and CDR2 ANQGSEA. The V end was cut by 4 bases, the J end by 2 bases, with 12 bases between. The CDR3 contains 13 residues. CDR3 protein: CSVASIVTYEQYF. The CDR3 nucleotides read TGCAGCGTTGCGAGCATCGTTACCTACGAGCAGTACTTC.

The chain is built from TRBV20-1 and TRBJ2-1; D is possibly TRBD2 (6 bases). This CDR3 region has 11 residues. The ends were cut back, 7 bases at V and 5 bases at J, with 9 bases in the middle. The germline V gene has CDR1 DFQATT and CDR2 SNEGSKA (reference sequence). DNA of the CDR3: TGCAGTGGGCGGGGCCACAATGAGCAGTTCTTC. Amino acid sequence: CSGRGHNEQFF.

This chain joins TRBV7-8 and TRBJ2-7; D is ambiguous. The CDR3 covers 16 residues. Trimming removed 0 bases from V and 0 bases from J, with 12 bases in between. CDR1 is SGHVS, CDR2 FQNEAQ, per germline. CDR3 coding DNA: TGTGCCAGCAGCTTAGCAGGCGGAGTCAGCTCCTACGAGCAGTACTTC. It is translated as CASSLAGGVSSYEQYF.